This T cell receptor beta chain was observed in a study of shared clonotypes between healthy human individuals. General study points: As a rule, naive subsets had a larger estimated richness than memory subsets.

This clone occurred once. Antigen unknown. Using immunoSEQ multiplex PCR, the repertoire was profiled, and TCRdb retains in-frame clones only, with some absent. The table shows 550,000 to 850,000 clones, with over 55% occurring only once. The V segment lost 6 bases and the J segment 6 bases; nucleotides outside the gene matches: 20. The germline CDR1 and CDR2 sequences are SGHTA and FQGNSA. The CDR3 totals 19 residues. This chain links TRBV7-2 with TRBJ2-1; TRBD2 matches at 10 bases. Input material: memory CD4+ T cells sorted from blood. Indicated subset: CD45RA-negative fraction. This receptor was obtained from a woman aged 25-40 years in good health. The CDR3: CASSTIRWTSGKGPNEQFF. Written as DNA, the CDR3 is TGTGCCAGCAGTACAATTAGGTGGACTAGCGGAAAAGGGCCCAATGAGCAGTTCTTC.